The table lists the clone carrying this TCR beta chain with a count of one. Its antigen is not identified. These data come from a study of cytomegalovirus exposure and HLA in healthy donors. Broader study findings: Many donors carried some public TCRs, although rarity characterized most TCR sequences.

Germline CDR1 SGHRS, CDR2 YFSETQ. The CDR3 extends over 14 amino acids. V dropped 0 bases and J dropped 6; count of bases not matched to a gene: 2. Sequencing used immunoSEQ multiplex PCR; TCRdb keeps in-frame clones, though not all of them. Of around 300,000 clones listed, 80% to 90% are singletons. This chain uses TRBV5-1 with TRBJ1-2; TRBD1 matches 10 bases. The specimen sequenced was PBMCs. This TCR was recovered from a young woman in good health and CMV-seronegative. This CDR3 reads CASSLGQGANGYTF. The DNA for the CDR3 is TGCGCCAGCAGCTTGGGACAGGGGGCGAATGGCTACACCTTC.